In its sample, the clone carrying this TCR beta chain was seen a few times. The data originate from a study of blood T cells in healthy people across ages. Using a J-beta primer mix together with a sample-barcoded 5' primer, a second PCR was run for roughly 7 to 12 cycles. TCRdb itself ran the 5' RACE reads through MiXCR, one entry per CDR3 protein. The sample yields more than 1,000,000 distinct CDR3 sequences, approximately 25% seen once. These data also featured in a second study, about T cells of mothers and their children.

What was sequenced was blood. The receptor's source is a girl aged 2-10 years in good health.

CDR3 protein: CSARWPTGKETQYF. For the CDR3, the DNA is TGCAGTGCCAGGTGGCCGACAGGGAAGGAGACCCAGTACTTC. The chain combines TRBV20-1 with TRBJ2-5, with 7 bases that match TRBD1. Germline trimming cut 6 bases from V and 5 bases from J; bases unmatched to any gene: 12. CDR3 length: 14 amino acids. The germline V gene has CDR1 DFQATT and CDR2 SNEGSKA (reference sequence).